These 4 T cell receptor beta chains were all obtained from the same sample, sequenced in a study of lymphopenia after photon versus proton radiotherapy. The assay was immunoSEQ multiplex PCR, and TCRdb's table has in-frame clones only and misses some. Among 53,000 or so clones listed, over 70% were seen once. The sample consisted of peripheral blood, taken from a patient treated with photon-based radiotherapy. Receptors were obtained from a man between 45 and 60 years old with gastric cancer.

V usage is TRBV5-4 and J usage is TRBJ1-1; maybe TRBD1 (5 bases). Trimming left V 2 bases short and J 5 bases short, with 16 bases between. There are 15 residues in the CDR3. Germline CDR1 reads SGHNT; CDR2 reads YYREEE (reference sequence). CDR3 coding DNA: TGTGCCAGCAGCTTCAAGGGAACCGAGGGGACTGAAGCTTTCTTT. It codes for CASSFKGTEGTEAFF.

The chain employs TRBV18 and TRBJ2-1, with D perhaps matching TRBD2 (6 bases). The CDR3 is 12 amino acids. The V gene's germline CDR1 is KGHSH and CDR2 LQKENI. Trimming shortened V by 2 bases and J by 12 bases, and 11 bases separated the two germline ends. The CDR3 is CASSPLGDWQFF. The CDR3 nucleotides are TGTGCCAGCTCACCATTGGGGGACTGGCAGTTCTTC.

The sample holds one count of this clone. V usage is TRBV19 and J usage is TRBJ1-1; weak D call: TRBD1 (6 bases). V lost 4 bases to trimming and J lost 8 bases, with 17 bases between them. Looked up from germline, CDR1 is LNHDA and CDR2 is SQIVND (reference sequence). The CDR3 runs to 14 residues. DNA of the CDR3: TGTGCCAGTAGTACAGGCAGGGGCCAGGCGGAAGCTTTCTTT. It is translated as CASSTGRGQAEAFF. Based on the CDR3 plus reference TRBV19 and TRBJ1-1, the full variable domain is DGGITQSPKYLFRKEGQNVTLSCEQNLNHDAMYWYRQDPGQGLRLIYYSQIVNDFQKGDIAEGYSVSREKKESFPLTVTSAQKNPTAFYLCASSTGRGQAEAFFGQGTRLTVV.

This chain joins TRBV6-1 and TRBJ2-7, with 14 bases lining up with TRBD2. V was clipped by 1 base and J by 6 bases; unmatched bases: 11. The CDR3 totals 18 residues. CDR1 is MNHNS, CDR2 SASEGT, per germline. The CDR3 nucleotides read TGTGCCAGCAGTGAAGGGGGGACAGGGACTAGCGGGAGCTGCGAGCAGTACTTC. Protein product: CASSEGGTGTSGSCEQYF.